The 5 T cell receptor beta chains reported below all come from one sample, sequenced in a study of T cell changes during pregnancy in multiple sclerosis. TCRdb keeps only in-frame clones here, not all; method: immunoSEQ multiplex PCR. The sample lists 30,000 to 35,000 clones; about 90% were seen once. The input for sequencing was CD8+ T cells from peripheral blood mononuclear cells, taken after pregnancy. Receptors originate from a female donor with multiple sclerosis, enrolled in a pregnancy study.

This chain connects TRBV15 to TRBJ1-5, with D hard to call. The V end lost 7 bases, the J end lost 6 bases, and 13 bases lay between the germline ends. The CDR3 is 13 amino acids. The germline gives CDR1 LNHNV, CDR2 YYDKDF (reference sequence). The CDR3 spells CATMEEAGQPQHF. CDR3 nucleotide sequence: TGTGCCACCATGGAAGAAGCGGGTCAGCCCCAGCATTTT.

In its sample, this clone ranks as medium-sized. The chain employs TRBV15 and TRBJ1-5; TRBD1 agrees at 9 bases. J was trimmed by 5 bases and V by 8 bases; bases with no gene match: 7. CDR3 size: 14 residues. Germline lookup yields CDR1 LNHNV and CDR2 YYDKDF (reference sequence). The CDR3 DNA reads as TGTGCCACCGCCCCGGACAGGGGTTATCAGCCCCAGCATTTT. This encodes CATAPDRGYQPQHF.

The chain employs TRBV29-1 and TRBJ2-1, with 10 bases lining up with TRBD2. The CDR3 has 16 amino acids. CDR1 is SQVTM, CDR2 ANQGSEA, per germline. V lost 3 bases and J lost 8; bases outside the gene matches: 13. The CDR3 nucleotides are TGCAGCGTTGAGGAGAGTGAGCGGGGGGGATCTCATGAGCAGTTCTTC. Encoded protein: CSVEESERGGSHEQFF.

The CDR3 is CASSLWPGEAFF. In nucleotides, the CDR3 is TGTGCCAGCAGCCTGTGGCCGGGTGAAGCTTTCTTT. The chain carries TRBV5-6 and TRBJ1-1; the D is unclear. The CDR3 covers 12 residues. Germline assignment: CDR1 SGHDT and CDR2 YYEEEE. The V and J ends lost 4 bases and 7 bases respectively, with 11 bases between them.

The V gene is TRBV7-3, the J gene TRBJ2-2; 9 nucleotides line up with TRBD1. Germline lookup yields CDR1 SGHTA and CDR2 FQGTGA. V lost 5 bases to trimming and J lost 1 base; unmatched junction nucleotides: 8. The CDR3 is 17 residues long. CDR3 loop: CASSPLGQGMNTGELFF. Here the CDR3 DNA reads TGTGCCAGCAGCCCCCTCGGACAGGGGATGAACACCGGGGAGCTGTTTTTT.